This T cell receptor beta chain was identified in a study of regulatory T cells in long-lasting Graves disease. This clonotype was seen many times. Time point indicated: newly diagnosed GD, antithyroid drugs for less than 3 months. RNA isolated from PBMCs was used to make the TCR library. CDR3 regions were amplified by Arm-PCR using iRepertoire HTBI primers to build TCR beta libraries. TCRdb reprocessed the multiplex PCR reads via MiXCR and lists one record per CDR3 protein. The profile shows roughly 500,000 distinct CDR3 sequences, 12% of them singletons. This CDR3 has 15 amino acids. V shed 4 bases, J shed 1 base, and the junction held 4 bases outside the gene matches. Germline V gene lookup returns CDR1 SGHNT and CDR2 YENEEA. The same sample was also used in a study of T cells in Graves' hyperthyroidism and ophthalmopathy.

The material was peripheral blood mononuclear cells (PBMCs), obtained at new diagnosis, from a patient treated with antithyroid drugs. The TCR was taken from a woman in her twenties or thirties with Graves disease. This rearrangement joins TRBV11-3 to TRBJ2-7; 10 bases line up with TRBD2. The CDR3 DNA sequence: TGTGCCAGCAGCTCCGGGACTAGCGAATCCTACGAGCAGTACTTC. It translates to CASSSGTSESYEQYF.